This T cell receptor beta chain appears in the sequencing data of a study of blood T cell repertoires in COVID-19. Overall study context: Both acute and convalescent COVID-19 samples were obtained from the United States, Italy and Spain.

This clone was picked up a small number of times. The CDR3 covers 13 residues. The germline gives CDR1 MDHEN, CDR2 SYDVKM. Trimming cost V 6 bases and J 2 bases, with 11 bases left between them. Under the authors' procedure: Cell counts per sample came from amplifying reference gene primers. Method: immunoSEQ multiplex PCR; TCRdb's copy keeps in-frame clones and lacks some. Clonal size and the V and J genes are those of that table, whereas D and trimming came from the DNA. The repertoire holds about 130,000 clones, with 84% as singletons. Sequenced material: peripheral blood. The clonotype was recovered from a human donor in a cohort sampled during active COVID-19. The chain joins TRBV28 to TRBJ2-7, with D uncertain. The CDR3 reads CASSPGPAYEQYV. The CDR3 nucleotides read TGTGCCAGCAGCCCTGGCCCAGCCTACGAGCAGTACGTC.